This TCR beta chain is drawn from a study of radiotherapy plus CTLA-4 blockade in lung cancer. On the study more broadly: Among enrolled patients, 15% to 20% responded and 31% achieved disease control. General observations from the study: Alongside interferon-beta, early blood T cell clone dynamics were reportedly the best predictor of response. Radiotherapy plus ipilimumab was followed by expansion in blood of tumor-derived TCR clones.

Ipilimumab-mediated CTLA-4 blockade plus focal radiation was given to patients having chemo-refractory metastatic non-small-cell lung cancer. Germline V gene lookup returns CDR1 SQVTM and CDR2 ANQGSEA. This CDR3 is 12 amino acids long. The V gene lost 6 bases and the J gene lost 1 base, with 10 bases spanning the gap. This clone was picked up one time. Antigen: not known. Method: immunoSEQ multiplex PCR; TCRdb's copy keeps in-frame clones and lacks some. Here the sample spans around 99,000 clones, 80% to 90% being singletons. Material: peripheral blood, obtained from a patient treated with radiotherapy plus ipilimumab. The chain recombines TRBV29-1 with TRBJ2-7, with a possible D match to TRBD1 (5 bases). This receptor was taken from a human donor with non-small cell lung cancer that progressed on radiotherapy plus ipilimumab. The CDR3 sequence is CSVGQPSYEQYF. The DNA of the CDR3 is TGCAGCGTCGGACAACCATCCTACGAGCAGTACTTC.